One and the same sample provided the 18 T cell receptor beta chains below, sequenced in a study of shared clonotypes between healthy human individuals. TCRdb's copy holds only in-frame clones and misses some; the assay was immunoSEQ multiplex PCR. The sample consists of 900,000 to 1,200,000 clones, about 80% of them appearing once. What was sequenced was memory CD4+ T cells from PBMCs. Indicated subset: CD45RA-negative fraction. These receptor sequences come from a man younger than 30 in good health. Some clones in this sample may be carry-over from other donors' samples.

The chain recombines TRBV5-4 with TRBJ2-5, with 8 bases identical to TRBD2. CDR1 and CDR2 (germline): SGHNT, YYREEE (reference sequence). The CDR3 has 18 amino acids. J lost 2 bases, V lost 0 bases, and 12 bases had no gene match. The CDR3 loop is CASSLDSPGLGGQETQYF. The DNA for the CDR3 is TGTGCCAGCAGCTTGGATTCACCGGGACTAGGGGGACAAGAGACCCAGTACTTC. Supplemented by reference TRBV5-4 and TRBJ2-5, the full variable domain reads ETGVTQSPTHLIKTRGQQVTLRCSSQSGHNTVSWYQQALGQGPQFIFQYYREEENGRGNFPPRFSGLQFPNYSSELNVNALELDDSALYLCASSLDSPGLGGQETQYFGPGTRLLVL.

V and J are TRBV9 and TRBJ2-3, with 10 bases identical to TRBD2. The CDR3 is made up of 15 amino acids. Trimming removed 6 bases from V and 6 bases from J; junction bases left unmatched: 10. In germline, CDR1 is SGDLS, CDR2 YYNGEE. The CDR3 sequence is CASTRSGRAFDTQYF. The CDR3 coding sequence is TGTGCCAGCACCAGAAGCGGGAGGGCCTTCGATACGCAGTATTTT.

This chain links TRBV5-1 with TRBJ2-1; maybe TRBD1 (7 bases). Trimming stripped 4 bases from V and 4 bases from J, with 12 bases between. Germline CDR1 reads SGHRS; CDR2 reads YFSETQ. CDR3 length: 14 amino acids. The DNA of the CDR3 is TGCGCCAGCAGCCGGGACAGCGGGTACAATGAGCAGTTCTTC. This gives the protein CASSRDSGYNEQFF.

On this clone: The same CDR3 also results from other DNA sequences found in this sample. The rearrangement links TRBV4-2 to TRBJ2-5; D unresolved. CDR1 is LGHNA and CDR2 is YNFKEQ in the germline V gene. The CDR3 totals 12 residues. Trimming took 0 bases from V and 4 from J, leaving 3 bases between them. DNA of the CDR3: TGTGCCAGCAGCCAAGAAAGAGAGACCCAGTACTTC. This sequence encodes CASSQERETQYF.

The rearrangement joins TRBV7-6 to TRBJ2-7, with D tentatively TRBD1 (7 bases). V was clipped by 0 bases and J by 5 bases, with 11 bases between them. The germline CDR1 and CDR2 sequences are SGHVS and FNYEAQ. The CDR3 length is 14 residues. The CDR3 DNA is TGTGCCAGCAGCTTAGCCAGGGGGGAGAACGAGCAGTACTTC. This gives the protein CASSLARGENEQYF.

The chain links TRBV4-2 to TRBJ1-3; D not resolved. The CDR3 consists of 21 residues. Germline V gene lookup returns CDR1 LGHNA and CDR2 YNFKEQ. The ends were cut back, 0 bases at V and 0 bases at J, with 24 bases in the middle. The CDR3 coding sequence is TGTGCCAGCAGCCAAGAGCTCTGGTCAGCCACACTATTCACCTCTGGAAACACCATATATTTT. Translation gives CASSQELWSATLFTSGNTIYF.

The chain employs TRBV27 and TRBJ2-1; D call uncertain. Germline values: CDR1 MNHEY, CDR2 SMNVEV (reference sequence). There are 14 residues in the CDR3. V lost 6 bases and J 0 bases, leaving 9 bases between the germline ends. CDR3 region: CASSLQSSYNEQFF. DNA for the CDR3: TGTGCCAGCAGCCTACAGAGCTCCTACAATGAGCAGTTCTTC.

Note on this clone: Other nucleotide sequences from this sample produce the same CDR3. The V call is TRBV7-8, the J call TRBJ2-7; tentative D call: TRBD2 (6 bases). This CDR3 region has 13 residues. V shed 6 bases and J shed 1 base, with 10 bases lying between them. Germline CDR1 SGHVS, CDR2 FQNEAQ. CDR3 sequence: CASSRDSSYEQYF. The CDR3 DNA reads as TGTGCCAGCAGTAGGGACTCATCCTACGAGCAGTACTTC.

This chain uses TRBV7-3 with TRBJ2-7; 12 bases match TRBD1. The germline gives CDR1 SGHTA, CDR2 FQGTGA. J gave up 7 bases and V 2 bases, and 6 bases lay outside the gene matches. The CDR3 is made up of 15 amino acids. CDR3 bases: TGTGCCAGCAGCTTAGGGGGACAGGGGGCCCAGGAGCAGTACTTC. This codes for CASSLGGQGAQEQYF.

In its sample, this clone was seen a few times. The gene calls are TRBV5-6 and TRBJ1-2; 7 nucleotides line up with TRBD1. The trim removed 4 bases at V and 6 bases at J, leaving 6 bases unmatched. The CDR3 has 13 residues. The germline CDR1 and CDR2 sequences are SGHDT and YYEEEE. CDR3 nucleotide sequence: TGTGCCAGCAGCCTCGACAGGGAGGATGGCTACACCTTC. Amino acid sequence: CASSLDREDGYTF.

The V and J genes are TRBV9 and TRBJ2-4; 7 bases agree with TRBD2. Germline V gene data show CDR1 as SGDLS and CDR2 as YYNGEE. The CDR3 sequence is 15 residues long. V dropped 1 base and J dropped 8; count of bases not matched to a gene: 9. The CDR3 here is CASSVNGGRDDIQYF. The CDR3 bases are TGTGCCAGCAGCGTAAACGGCGGGAGAGATGACATTCAGTACTTC. Using reference TRBV9 and TRBJ2-4 for the parts outside the CDR3, the full variable domain is DSGVTQTPKHLITATGQRVTLRCSPRSGDLSVYWYQQSLDQGLQFLIQYYNGEERAKGNILERFSAQQFPDLHSELNLSSLELGDSALYFCASSVNGGRDDIQYFGAGTRLSVL.

This chain joins TRBV5-1 and TRBJ1-1, with D hard to call. Germline CDR1 reads SGHRS; CDR2 reads YFSETQ. The V gene lost 4 bases and the J gene lost 1 base, with 17 bases spanning the gap. The CDR3 has 16 amino acids. The CDR3 DNA is TGCGCCAGCAGCCTGGCCTACTCGGACGGGAACACTGAAGCTTTCTTT. It yields the protein CASSLAYSDGNTEAFF.

The DNA of the CDR3 is TGCGCCAGCAGTCGTAGCCCCGGGGAGCTGTTTTTT. Encoded protein: CASSRSPGELFF. This chain uses TRBV5-1 with TRBJ2-2; D not certain. The ends were cut back, 5 bases at V and 6 bases at J, with 8 bases in the middle. The CDR3 has 12 amino acids. The germline V gene has CDR1 SGHRS and CDR2 YFSETQ.

The genes are TRBV5-6 and TRBJ1-2, with a tentative D call TRBD1 (5 bases). The length of the CDR3 is 15 residues. Trimming stripped 2 bases from V and 0 bases from J, with 11 bases between. From germline, CDR1 is SGHDT and CDR2 YYEEEE. In nucleotides, the CDR3 is TGTGCCAGCAGCTTAGGGGCAGTCACTAACTATGGCTACACCTTC. It encodes CASSLGAVTNYGYTF.

The gene calls are TRBV5-1 and TRBJ2-3, with 10 bases aligning to TRBD2. Germline CDR1 SGHRS, CDR2 YFSETQ. The CDR3 totals 16 residues. Unmatched junction bases numbered 5, after V lost 4 bases and J lost 0 bases. The DNA of the CDR3 is TGCGCCAGCAGCCCCGGACTAGCGGAGAGCACAGATACGCAGTATTTT. It yields the protein CASSPGLAESTDTQYF.

The gene calls are TRBV18 and TRBJ2-3, with a weak D call TRBD1 (5 bases). The CDR3 is 14 amino acids. The germline V and J ends were trimmed by 4 bases and 8 bases, with 16 bases remaining between them. Germline V gene sequence: CDR1 KGHSH, CDR2 LQKENI. This chain's CDR3 is CASSLSGRQGTQYF. In DNA form, the CDR3 reads TGTGCCAGCTCACTCTCCGGGCGGCAGGGTACGCAGTATTTT.

The chain couples TRBV21-1 to TRBJ2-7; the table assigns TRBD2, which was not confirmed against the DNA. TRBV21-1 is noted as a pseudogene. The CDR3 is 14 residues long. The chain's CDR3 is CASSKGTGTYEQYF. The CDR3 nucleotides read TGTGCCAGCAGCAAAGGGACTGGGACCTACGAGCAGTACTTC.

The gene calls are TRBV11-2 and TRBJ2-7; D is unresolved. Per the germline V gene, CDR1 is SGHAT and CDR2 is FQNNGV. V was clipped by 4 bases and J by 1 base, with 8 bases between them. The CDR3 length is 13 residues. The CDR3 here is CASSSYNSYEQYF. In nucleotides, the CDR3 is TGTGCCAGCAGCTCGTACAATTCCTACGAGCAGTACTTC.